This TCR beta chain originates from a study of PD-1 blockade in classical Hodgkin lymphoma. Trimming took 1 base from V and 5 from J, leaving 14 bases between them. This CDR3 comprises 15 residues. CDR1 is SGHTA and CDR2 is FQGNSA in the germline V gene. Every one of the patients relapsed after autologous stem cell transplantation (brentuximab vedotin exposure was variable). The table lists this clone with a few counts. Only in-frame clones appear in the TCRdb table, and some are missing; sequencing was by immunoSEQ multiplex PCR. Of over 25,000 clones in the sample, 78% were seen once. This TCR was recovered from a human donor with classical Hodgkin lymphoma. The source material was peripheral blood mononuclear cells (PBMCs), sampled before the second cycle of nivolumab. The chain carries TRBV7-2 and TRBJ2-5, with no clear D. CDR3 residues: CASSLGPLGGETQYF. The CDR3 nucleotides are TGTGCCAGCAGCTTAGGTCCGTTGGGTGGCGAGACCCAGTACTTC.